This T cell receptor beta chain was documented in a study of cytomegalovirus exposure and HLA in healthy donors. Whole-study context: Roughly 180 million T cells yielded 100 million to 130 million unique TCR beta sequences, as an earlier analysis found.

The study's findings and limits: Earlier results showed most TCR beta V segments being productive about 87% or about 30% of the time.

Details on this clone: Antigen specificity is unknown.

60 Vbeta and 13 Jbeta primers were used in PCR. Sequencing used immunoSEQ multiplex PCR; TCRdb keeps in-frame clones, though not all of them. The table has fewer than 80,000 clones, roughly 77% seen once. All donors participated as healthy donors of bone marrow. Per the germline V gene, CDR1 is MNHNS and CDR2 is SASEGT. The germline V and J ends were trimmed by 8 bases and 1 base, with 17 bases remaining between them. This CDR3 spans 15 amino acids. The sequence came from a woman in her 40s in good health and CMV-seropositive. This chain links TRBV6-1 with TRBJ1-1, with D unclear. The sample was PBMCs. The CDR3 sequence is CASHLGPEPNTEAFF. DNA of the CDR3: TGTGCCAGCCACCTCGGCCCGGAGCCGAACACTGAAGCTTTCTTT.